These 5 T cell receptor beta chains were all obtained from the same sample, sequenced in a study of vaccination and CD4 T cells after COVID-19. Their specific antigens are unknown. Documented time point: late sampling 161 to 241 days after vaccination in a few convalescent patients. Treatment specified: roughly 10-day PBMC culture with coronavirus spike peptide pools or control peptides (ViraFEST assay). At the Johns Hopkins FTIC core, DNA taken from cultured CD4+ T cells was sequenced by way of the Oncomine TCR Beta short-read assay. Each CDR3 protein is one row after TCRdb ran MiXCR on the PCR reads. Among 17,000 or so distinct CDR3 sequences listed, approximately 48% were seen once. Material: CD4+ T cells from blood, cultured in vitro, obtained about 7 months after SARS-CoV-2 vaccination. These receptors all come from a human donor who had recovered from COVID-19.

This clonotype has a handful of counts. The genes are TRBV7-2 and TRBJ2-3; weak D call: TRBD1 (6 bases). Germline values: CDR1 SGHTA, CDR2 FQGNSA. The V end lost 6 bases, the J end lost 4 bases, and 11 bases lay between the germline ends. This CDR3 contains 13 residues. The CDR3 bases are TGTGCCAGCAGTAACAGGGTTTCAGATACGCAGTATTTT. Amino acid sequence: CASSNRVSDTQYF.

This clonotype was seen once. CDR3 nucleotides: TGCAGTGCTAGGGGGACGGCCGCTAGCACAGATACGCAGTATTTT. This gives the protein CSARGTAASTDTQYF. This chain connects TRBV20-1 to TRBJ2-3; D is perhaps TRBD1 or TRBD2 (5 bases each). CDR1 and CDR2 (germline): DFQATT, SNEGSKA (reference sequence). The CDR3 spans 15 residues. V lost 3 bases to trimming and J lost 0 bases, with 13 bases between them.

This clonotype was seen only a few times. The V and J genes are TRBV19 and TRBJ1-5; TRBD1 matches at 7 bases. V was pared by 4 bases and J by 2 bases, with 11 bases of the junction left unmatched. Germline values: CDR1 LNHDA, CDR2 SQIVND (reference sequence). The CDR3 totals 17 residues. CDR3 coding DNA: TGTGCCAGTAGTAGAGGGGGCAAGATAAGTGGCAATCAGCCCCAGCATTTT. Its protein product is CASSRGGKISGNQPQHF.

The genes are TRBV20-1 and TRBJ2-7; 8 bases line up with TRBD1. CDR3 length: 15 amino acids. V shed 6 bases, J shed 0 bases, and the junction held 10 bases outside the gene matches. Germline lookup yields CDR1 DFQATT and CDR2 SNEGSKA (reference sequence). This chain's CDR3 is CSAMRYDRGSYEQYF. The CDR3 region has the DNA TGCAGTGCCATGAGATACGACAGGGGCTCCTACGAGCAGTACTTC.

The V gene is TRBV6-1, the J gene TRBJ1-2; no clear D gene. Trimming shortened V by 1 base and J by 2 bases, and 11 bases separated the two germline ends. The CDR3 length is 15 residues. Germline assignment: CDR1 MNHNS and CDR2 SASEGT. CDR3 region: CASSEEPGQNYGYTF. DNA for the CDR3: TGTGCCAGCAGTGAAGAGCCCGGGCAGAACTATGGCTACACCTTC.